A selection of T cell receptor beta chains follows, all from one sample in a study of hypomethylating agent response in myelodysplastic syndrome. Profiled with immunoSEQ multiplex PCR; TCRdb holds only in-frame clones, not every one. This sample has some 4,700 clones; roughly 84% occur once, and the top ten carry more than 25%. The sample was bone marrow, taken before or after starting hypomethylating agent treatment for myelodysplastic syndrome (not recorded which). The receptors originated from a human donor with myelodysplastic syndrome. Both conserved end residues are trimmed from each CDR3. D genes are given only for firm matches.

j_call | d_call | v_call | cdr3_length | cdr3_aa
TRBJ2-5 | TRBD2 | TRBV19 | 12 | ASSLGGGQETQY
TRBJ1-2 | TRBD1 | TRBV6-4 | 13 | ASSERTGGNYGYT
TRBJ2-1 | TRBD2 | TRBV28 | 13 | ASSLWLAGDNEQF
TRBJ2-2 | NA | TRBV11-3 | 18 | ASSSYYPGGVFRNTGELF
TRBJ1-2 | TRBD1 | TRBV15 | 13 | ATSRDYGTAYGYT
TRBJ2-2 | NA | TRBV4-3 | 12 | ASSPRPNTGELF
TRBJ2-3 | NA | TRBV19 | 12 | ASSIFQNGDTQY
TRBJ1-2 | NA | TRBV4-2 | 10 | ASSYDNYGYT
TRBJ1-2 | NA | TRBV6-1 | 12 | ASSDRPGEAGYT
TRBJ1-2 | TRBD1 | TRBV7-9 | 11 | ASSGTGAGGYT
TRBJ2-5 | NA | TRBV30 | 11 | AWSAQRQETQY
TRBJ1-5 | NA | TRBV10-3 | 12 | AISESPGVGKQH
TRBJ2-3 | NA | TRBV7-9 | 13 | ASSSPQRGTDTQY
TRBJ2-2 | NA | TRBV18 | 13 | ASSPPQDQTGELF
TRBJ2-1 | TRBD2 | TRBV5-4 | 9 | ASSAGTRQF
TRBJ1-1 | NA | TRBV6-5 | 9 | ASSYAARAF
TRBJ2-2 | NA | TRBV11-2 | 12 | ASSLRVGSGELF
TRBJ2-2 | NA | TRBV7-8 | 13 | ASSLGGPNTGELF
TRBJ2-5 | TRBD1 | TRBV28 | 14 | ASSLGGQGAGETQY
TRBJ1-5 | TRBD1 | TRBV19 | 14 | ASSAGGLGRNQPQH
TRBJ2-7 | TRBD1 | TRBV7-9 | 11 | ASSPRTGNEQY
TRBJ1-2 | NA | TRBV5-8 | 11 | ASSRLNNYGYT
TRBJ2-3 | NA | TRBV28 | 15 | ASSPQQSGRGRDTQY
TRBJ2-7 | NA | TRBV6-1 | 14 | ASSEAGGQGAYEQY
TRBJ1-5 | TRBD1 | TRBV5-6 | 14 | ASSLATGGVGQPQH
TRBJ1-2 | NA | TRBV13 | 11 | ASSLARGGGYT
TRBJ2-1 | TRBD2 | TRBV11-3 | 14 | ASSLSSASGDNEQF
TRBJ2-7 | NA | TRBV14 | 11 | ASSLRVLYEQY
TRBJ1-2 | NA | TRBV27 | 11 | ASQKGAGWGYT
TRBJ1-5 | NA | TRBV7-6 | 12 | ASSLLESSMTQH
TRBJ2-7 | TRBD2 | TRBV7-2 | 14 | ASSPNLAGRSYEQY
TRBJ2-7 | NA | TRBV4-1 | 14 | ASSLGGGSTGPEQY
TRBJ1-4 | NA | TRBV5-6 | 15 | ASSSRRDLPRGEKLF
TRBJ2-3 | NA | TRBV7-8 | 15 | ASSSTRQTPSTDTQY
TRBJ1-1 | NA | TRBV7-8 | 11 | ASSTQRDTEAF
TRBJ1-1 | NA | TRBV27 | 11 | ASSSGRYGEAF
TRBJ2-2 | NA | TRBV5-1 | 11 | ASRQGGTGELF
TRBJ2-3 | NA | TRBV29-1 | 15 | SGGGGSALAGVDTQY
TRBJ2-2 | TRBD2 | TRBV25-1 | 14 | ASSSLGTSGSRELF
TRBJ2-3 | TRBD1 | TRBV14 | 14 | ASSPYRGVGTDTQY
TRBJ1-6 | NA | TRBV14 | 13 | ASSQGGRLNSPLH
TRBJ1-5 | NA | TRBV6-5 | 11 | ASSIRRERPQH
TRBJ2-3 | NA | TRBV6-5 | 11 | ASTKDGTDTQY
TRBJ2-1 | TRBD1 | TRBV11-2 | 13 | ASSPTRTGQEEQF
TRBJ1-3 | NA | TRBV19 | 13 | ASNGRYTSGNTIY
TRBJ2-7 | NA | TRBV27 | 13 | ASSLVVGATYEQY
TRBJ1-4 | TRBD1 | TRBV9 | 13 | ASSPRRTGNEKLF
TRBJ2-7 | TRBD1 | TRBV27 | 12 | ASSLYRGRGEQY
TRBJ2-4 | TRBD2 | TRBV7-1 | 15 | ASSASGDLLAKNIQY
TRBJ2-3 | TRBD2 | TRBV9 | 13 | ASSVGTSGTDTQY
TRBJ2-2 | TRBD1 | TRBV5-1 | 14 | ASSFDRGQITGELF
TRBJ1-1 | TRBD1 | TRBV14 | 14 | ASSQGSTGWNTEAF
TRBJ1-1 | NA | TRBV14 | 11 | ASSQLGLTEAF
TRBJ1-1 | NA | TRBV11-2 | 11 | ASSLDWRTEAF
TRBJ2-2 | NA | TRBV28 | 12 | ASNGQPNTGELF